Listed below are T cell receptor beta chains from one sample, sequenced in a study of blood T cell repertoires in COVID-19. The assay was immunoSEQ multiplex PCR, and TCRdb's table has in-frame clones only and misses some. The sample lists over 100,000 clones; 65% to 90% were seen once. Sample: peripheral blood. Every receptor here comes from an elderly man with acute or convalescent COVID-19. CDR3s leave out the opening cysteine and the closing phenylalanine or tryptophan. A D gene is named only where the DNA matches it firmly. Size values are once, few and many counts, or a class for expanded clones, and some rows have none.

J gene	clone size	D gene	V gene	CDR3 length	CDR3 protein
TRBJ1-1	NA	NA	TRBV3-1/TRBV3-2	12	ASSHPERGTEAF
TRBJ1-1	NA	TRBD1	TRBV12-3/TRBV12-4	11	ASRRQGVTEAF
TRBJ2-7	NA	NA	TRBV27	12	ASTLHQGAYEQY
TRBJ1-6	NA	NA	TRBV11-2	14	ASSQGSGGNNSPLH
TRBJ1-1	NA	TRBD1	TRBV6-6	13	ASSPGTGTETEAF
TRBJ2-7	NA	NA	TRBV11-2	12	ASRLHAGYYEQY
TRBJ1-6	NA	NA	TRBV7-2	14	ASSLSPGYPNSPLH
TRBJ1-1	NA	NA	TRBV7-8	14	ASSLGYRLQNTEAF
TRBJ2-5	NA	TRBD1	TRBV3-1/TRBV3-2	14	ASRPNRDRRVETQY
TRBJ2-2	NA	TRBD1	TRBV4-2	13	ASRSDRNPTGELF
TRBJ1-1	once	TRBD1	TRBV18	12	ASSPGGGNTEAF
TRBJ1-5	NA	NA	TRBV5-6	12	ASSLTGVGQPQH
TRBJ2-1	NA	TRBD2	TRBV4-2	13	ASSPEGLVTAEQF
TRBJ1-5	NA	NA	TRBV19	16	ASSSGQPIPYSNQPQH
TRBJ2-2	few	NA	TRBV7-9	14	ASSSRQTGNTGELF
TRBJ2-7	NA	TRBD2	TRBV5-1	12	ASSLSGGSYEQY
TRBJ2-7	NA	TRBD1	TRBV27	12	ASRLGTGTYEQY
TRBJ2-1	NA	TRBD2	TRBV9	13	ASSPIAGGSDEQF
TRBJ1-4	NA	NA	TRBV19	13	ASSIAQGPTAKLF
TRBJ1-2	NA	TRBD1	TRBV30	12	AWRGTGGVYGYT
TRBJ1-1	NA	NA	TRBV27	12	ASIQGWKRGEAF
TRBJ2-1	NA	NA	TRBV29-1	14	SARDPRDTQYNEQF
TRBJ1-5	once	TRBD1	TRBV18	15	ASSPTTGTGGDQPQH
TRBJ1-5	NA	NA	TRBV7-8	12	ASSLDSGSQPQH
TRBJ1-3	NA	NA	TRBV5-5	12	ASSLGGAGNTIY
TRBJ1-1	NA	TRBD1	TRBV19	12	ASISTGDDTEAF
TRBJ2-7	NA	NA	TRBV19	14	ASSNQRAYSSYEQY
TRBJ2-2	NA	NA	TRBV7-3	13	ASSLSSESTGELF
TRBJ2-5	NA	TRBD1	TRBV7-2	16	ASSNNGQGNGKRETQY
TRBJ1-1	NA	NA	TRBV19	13	ASRIGSAGNTEAF
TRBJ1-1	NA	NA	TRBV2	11	ATERQLNTEAF
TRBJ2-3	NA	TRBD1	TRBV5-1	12	ASSMDRGTDTQY
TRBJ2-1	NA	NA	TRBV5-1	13	ASSLEPVSYNEQF